The 22 T cell receptor beta chains below were found in one sample sequenced in a study of cytomegalovirus exposure and HLA in healthy donors. PCR used 60 Vbeta primers and 13 Jbeta primers. TCRdb's table, derived via immunoSEQ multiplex PCR, lists solely in-frame clones and lacks some. The data show around 140,000 clones, approximately 80% seen once. The specimen was PBMCs. The source of these receptors is a female donor in good health and CMV-seropositive.

This clone was observed a handful of times. The V gene is TRBV5-5, the J gene TRBJ1-1, with D unresolved. Germline lookup yields CDR1 SGHKS and CDR2 YYEKEE (reference sequence). Trimming took off 2 bases at V and 11 bases at J, with 10 bases between the two ends. This CDR3 is 11 amino acids long. CDR3 in amino acids: CASSFDTYAFF. DNA for the CDR3: TGTGCCAGCAGCTTCGACACGTACGCTTTCTTT.

The chain couples TRBV5-1 to TRBJ2-2, with 7 positions matching TRBD2. The trim removed 4 bases at V and 7 bases at J, leaving 7 bases unmatched. The CDR3 contains 14 residues. Per germline, CDR1 SGHRS and CDR2 YFSETQ. The CDR3 DNA reads TGCGCCAGCAGCCCCGGACTAGAAGGCGGGGAGCTGTTTTTT. It codes for CASSPGLEGGELFF. Based on the CDR3 plus reference TRBV5-1 and TRBJ2-2, the full variable domain is KAGVTQTPRYLIKTRGQQVTLSCSPISGHRSVSWYQQTPGQGLQFLFEYFSETQRNKGNFPGRFSGRQFSNSRSEMNVSTLELGDSALYLCASSPGLEGGELFFGEGSRLTVL.

The gene calls are TRBV18 and TRBJ2-7, with 9 bases matching TRBD1. The CDR3 loop spans 14 amino acids. V lost 3 bases to trimming and J lost 2 bases; unmatched junction nucleotides: 2. Germline-derived CDR1 and CDR2 are KGHSH and LQKENI. The CDR3 region is CASSPDRGPYEQYF. The DNA for the CDR3 is TGTGCCAGCTCACCGGACAGGGGCCCCTACGAGCAGTACTTC.

The rearrangement links TRBV5-1 to TRBJ2-1; 7 nucleotides align to TRBD1. V was pared by 0 bases and J by 5 bases, with 8 bases of the junction left unmatched. This CDR3 has 16 residues. Germline CDR1 reads SGHRS; CDR2 reads YFSETQ. The CDR3 spells CASSLDAGQADNEQFF. CDR3 nucleotides: TGCGCCAGCAGCTTGGACGCCGGACAGGCGGACAATGAGCAGTTCTTC.

The rearrangement joins TRBV5-6 to TRBJ2-3; the D gene is possibly TRBD1 (6 bases). The germline V gene encodes CDR1 SGHDT and CDR2 YYEEEE. Deletions cut 1 base from V and 1 base from J, with 10 bases between. The CDR3 has 15 residues. CDR3 region: CASSLFGGGTDTQYF. The DNA for the CDR3 is TGTGCCAGCAGCTTGTTTGGGGGCGGCACAGATACGCAGTATTTT. Using reference TRBV5-6 and TRBJ2-3 for the parts outside the CDR3, the full variable domain is DAGVTQSPTHLIKTRGQQVTLRCSPKSGHDTVSWYQQALGQGPQFIFQYYEEEERQRGNFPDRFSGHQFPNYSSELNVNALLLGDSALYLCASSLFGGGTDTQYFGPGTRLTVL.

V and J are TRBV19 and TRBJ2-3; maybe TRBD2 (6 bases). Trimming stripped 5 bases from V and 4 bases from J, with 10 bases between. CDR3 length: 13 residues. Germline V gene lookup returns CDR1 LNHDA and CDR2 SQIVND (reference sequence). CDR3 sequence reads: CASSGGLPDTQYF. The CDR3 DNA is TGTGCCAGTAGTGGGGGACTGCCAGATACGCAGTATTTT. The full variable domain, with the rest looked up from reference TRBV19 and TRBJ2-3, is DGGITQSPKYLFRKEGQNVTLSCEQNLNHDAMYWYRQDPGQGLRLIYYSQIVNDFQKGDIAEGYSVSREKKESFPLTVTSAQKNPTAFYLCASSGGLPDTQYFGPGTRLTVL.

CDR3 region: CASSMDRGMNTEAFF. DNA of the CDR3: TGTGCCAGCAGCATGGACAGGGGGATGAACACTGAAGCTTTCTTT. This chain links TRBV5-6 with TRBJ1-1; 10 bases line up with TRBD1. The germline V gene has CDR1 SGHDT and CDR2 YYEEEE. The CDR3 extends over 15 amino acids. The trim removed 4 bases at V and 0 bases at J, leaving 3 bases unmatched.

The V call is TRBV5-1, the J call TRBJ1-3, with a possible D match to TRBD1 (6 bases). This CDR3 is 15 amino acids long. The germline V and J ends were trimmed by 3 bases and 0 bases, with 10 bases remaining between them. Germline CDR1 reads SGHRS; CDR2 reads YFSETQ. CDR3 loop: CASSYTGSSGNTIYF. The CDR3 DNA follows: TGCGCCAGCAGCTATACAGGGAGCTCTGGAAACACCATATATTTT. Filled out from reference TRBV5-1 and TRBJ1-3, the complete variable domain reads KAGVTQTPRYLIKTRGQQVTLSCSPISGHRSVSWYQQTPGQGLQFLFEYFSETQRNKGNFPGRFSGRQFSNSRSEMNVSTLELGDSALYLCASSYTGSSGNTIYFGEGSWLTVV.

This clone turned up a few times. The chain has TRBV25-1 and TRBJ1-1; tentatively, D is TRBD1 (6 bases). Germline lookup yields CDR1 MGHDK and CDR2 SYGVNS. The CDR3 is 14 amino acids. Trimming took 4 bases from V and 5 from J, leaving 14 bases between them. The CDR3 DNA follows: TGTGCCAGCAGTGTTAACAGGGAAGGGACTGAAGCTTTCTTT. Translating it yields CASSVNREGTEAFF.

This sequence joins TRBV28 and TRBJ1-1, with 9 bases fitting TRBD1. After removal of 5 bases from V and 7 bases from J, the junction contained 11 bases not matched to a gene. Germline CDR1 MDHEN, CDR2 SYDVKM. The CDR3 is 15 residues long. The CDR3 region has the DNA TGTGCCAGCAGTCAACCCCGGGACAGGGCTGTTGAAGCTTTCTTT. It encodes CASSQPRDRAVEAFF.

V usage is TRBV7-9 and J usage is TRBJ1-1; tentatively, D is TRBD1 (5 bases). The length of the CDR3 is 13 residues. Between the trimmed V and J ends, which lost 1 base and 7 bases, there was a span of 10 bases. Germline V CDR1 and CDR2: SEHNR, FQNEAQ (reference sequence). CDR3 nucleotide sequence: TGTGCCAGCAGCTTAGAGGCGGACATTGAAGCTTTCTTT. The encoded protein is CASSLEADIEAFF.

The V call is TRBV2, the J call TRBJ2-3, with a tentative D call TRBD2 (5 bases). The V end was cut by 3 bases, the J end by 4 bases, with 14 bases between. The CDR3 length is 15 residues. CDR1 SNHLY and CDR2 FYNNEI come from the germline V gene. The CDR3: CASSDKDLGSDTQYF. For the CDR3, the DNA is TGTGCCAGCAGTGATAAGGACTTGGGATCAGATACGCAGTATTTT.

The J gene is TRBJ1-1, the V gene TRBV28, with a weak D call TRBD1 (6 bases). The CDR3 consists of 17 residues. Germline CDR1 reads MDHEN; CDR2 reads SYDVKM. V was clipped by 2 bases and J by 4 bases, with 20 bases between them. The CDR3 nucleotides read TGTGCCAGCAGTTTAGATTTGGGGGGGCGAGGGACCACTGAAGCTTTCTTT. It is translated as CASSLDLGGRGTTEAFF.

DNA of the CDR3: TGCGCCAGCAGCTTGGAGCCAGGGACTATCTCTGGGGCCAACGTCCTGACTTTC. Amino acid sequence: CASSLEPGTISGANVLTF. The rearrangement links TRBV5-1 to TRBJ2-6; 7 bases are shared with TRBD2. CDR1 and CDR2 (germline): SGHRS, YFSETQ. V lost 0 bases and J lost 0; bases outside the gene matches: 6. This CDR3 is built from 18 residues.

The chain uses TRBV5-1 and TRBJ2-7; D is possibly TRBD2 (6 bases). Deletions cut 1 base from V and 5 bases from J, with 13 bases between. The CDR3 runs to 14 residues. From germline, CDR1 is SGHRS and CDR2 YFSETQ. CDR3: CASSLTATGDEQYF. CDR3 DNA sequence: TGCGCCAGCAGCTTGACGGCAACGGGAGACGAGCAGTACTTC.

The V gene is TRBV11-2, the J gene TRBJ1-1; possible D gene TRBD1, 5 bases. V lost 1 base and J 7 bases, leaving 13 bases between the germline ends. The CDR3 runs 14 residues. Germline CDR1 is SGHAT and CDR2 is FQNNGV. The CDR3 DNA sequence: TGTGCCAGCAGCTTAGTTCCGGGAGGGGATGAAGCTTTCTTT. This translates into CASSLVPGGDEAFF.

V gene TRBV6-6 combines with J gene TRBJ2-7; 7 bases fit TRBD2. The germline V gene encodes CDR1 MNHNY and CDR2 SVGAGI (reference sequence). The CDR3 is 15 amino acids. Losses at the gene ends were 0 bases for V and 7 bases for J; bases not matched to a gene: 9. CDR3 protein: CASSYSGREGREQYF. The CDR3 DNA follows: TGTGCCAGCAGTTACTCGGGCAGGGAGGGTCGGGAGCAGTACTTC.

The chain links TRBV19 to TRBJ1-1; D uncertain. Germline V gene data show CDR1 as LNHDA and CDR2 as SQIVND (reference sequence). CDR3 length: 14 amino acids. Trimming cost V 3 bases and J 1 base, with 9 bases left between them. The CDR3 here is CASSIGPQNTEAFF. In DNA form, the CDR3 reads TGTGCCAGTAGTATCGGTCCCCAGAACACTGAAGCTTTCTTT.

This chain uses TRBV5-3 with TRBJ2-7, with 9 nucleotides matching TRBD1. TRBV5-3 is known as an ORF, though its function is uncertain. The trim removed 7 bases at V and 1 base at J, leaving 3 bases unmatched. This CDR3 is built from 13 residues. The CDR3 DNA reads TGTGCCAGAGGGACAGGGCTTTCCTACGAGCAGTACTTC. This encodes CARGTGLSYEQYF.

The chain is built from TRBV5-1 and TRBJ2-5, with a tentative D call TRBD2 (6 bases). The CDR3 totals 15 residues. Germline V gene lookup returns CDR1 SGHRS and CDR2 YFSETQ. Trimming stripped 0 bases from V and 2 bases from J, with 11 bases between. CDR3 coding DNA: TGCGCCAGCAGCTTGGGGGGACTGACTCAAGAGACCCAGTACTTC. The encoded protein is CASSLGGLTQETQYF.

The J gene is TRBJ2-5, the V gene TRBV6-5, with 7 bases aligning to TRBD1. This CDR3 region has 15 residues. The germline V gene encodes CDR1 MNHEY and CDR2 SVGAGI. V lost 0 bases, J lost 4 bases, and 5 bases stayed unmatched. CDR3 in amino acids: CASSYSQGSRETQYF. The CDR3 DNA follows: TGTGCCAGCAGTTACTCACAGGGGTCGAGAGAGACCCAGTACTTC.

The chain has TRBV9 and TRBJ2-5, with 11 bases that match TRBD1. Germline trimming cut 0 bases from V and 5 bases from J; bases unmatched to any gene: 9. Germline CDR1 and CDR2: SGDLS and YYNGEE. The CDR3 sequence is 17 residues long. The CDR3 coding sequence is TGTGCCAGCAGCGTAGGGATAGGACAGGGGGCAGGGGAGACCCAGTACTTC. This sequence encodes CASSVGIGQGAGETQYF.